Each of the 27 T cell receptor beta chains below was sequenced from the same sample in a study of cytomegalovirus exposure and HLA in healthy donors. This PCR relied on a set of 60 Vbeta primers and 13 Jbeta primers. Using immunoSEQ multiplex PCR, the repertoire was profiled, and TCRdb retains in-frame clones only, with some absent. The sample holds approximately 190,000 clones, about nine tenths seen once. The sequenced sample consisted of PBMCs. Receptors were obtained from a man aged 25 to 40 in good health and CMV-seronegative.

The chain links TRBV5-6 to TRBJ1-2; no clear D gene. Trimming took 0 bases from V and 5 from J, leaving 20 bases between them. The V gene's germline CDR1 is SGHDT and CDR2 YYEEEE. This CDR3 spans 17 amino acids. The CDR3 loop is CASSLDLPMGSEYGYTF. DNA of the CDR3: TGTGCCAGCAGCTTGGACCTCCCTATGGGGAGTGAATATGGCTACACCTTC.

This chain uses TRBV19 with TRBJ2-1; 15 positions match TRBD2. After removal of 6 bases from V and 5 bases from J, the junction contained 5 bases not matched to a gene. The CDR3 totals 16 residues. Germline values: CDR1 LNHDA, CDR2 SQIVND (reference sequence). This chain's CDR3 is CASRGTSGGKNNEQFF. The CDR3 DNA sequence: TGTGCCAGTAGGGGGACTAGCGGGGGGAAAAACAATGAGCAGTTCTTC.

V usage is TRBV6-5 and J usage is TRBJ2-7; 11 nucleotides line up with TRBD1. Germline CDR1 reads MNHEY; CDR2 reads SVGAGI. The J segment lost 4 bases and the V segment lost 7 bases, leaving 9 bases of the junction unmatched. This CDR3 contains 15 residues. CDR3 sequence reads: CASNKGGTGGYEQYF. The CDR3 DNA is TGTGCCAGCAACAAAGGAGGGACAGGGGGATACGAGCAGTACTTC.

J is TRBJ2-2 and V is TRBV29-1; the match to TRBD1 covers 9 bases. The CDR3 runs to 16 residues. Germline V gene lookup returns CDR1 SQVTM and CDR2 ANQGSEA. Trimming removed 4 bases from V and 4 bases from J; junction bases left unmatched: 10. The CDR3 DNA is TGCAGCGTTGTCGTGGGGACAGGGTGGCGCACCGGGGAGCTGTTTTTT. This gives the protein CSVVVGTGWRTGELFF.

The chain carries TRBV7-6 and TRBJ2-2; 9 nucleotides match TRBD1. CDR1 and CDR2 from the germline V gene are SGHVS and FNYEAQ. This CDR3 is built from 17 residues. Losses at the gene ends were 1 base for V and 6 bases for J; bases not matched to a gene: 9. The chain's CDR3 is CASSLDVGQGISGELFF. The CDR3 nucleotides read TGTGCCAGCAGCTTAGATGTAGGACAGGGGATCTCCGGGGAGCTGTTTTTT. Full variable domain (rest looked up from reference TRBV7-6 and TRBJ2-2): GAGVSQSPRYKVTKRGQDVALRCDPISGHVSLYWYRQALGQGPEFLTYFNYEAQQDKSGLPNDRFSAERPEGSISTLTIQRTEQRDSAMYRCASSLDVGQGISGELFFGEGSRLTVL.

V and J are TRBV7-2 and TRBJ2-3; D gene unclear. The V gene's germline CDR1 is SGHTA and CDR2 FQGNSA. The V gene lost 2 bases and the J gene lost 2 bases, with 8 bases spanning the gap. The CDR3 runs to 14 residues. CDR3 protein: CASSLWLPTDTQYF. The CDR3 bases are TGTGCCAGCAGCTTATGGCTCCCCACAGATACGCAGTATTTT.

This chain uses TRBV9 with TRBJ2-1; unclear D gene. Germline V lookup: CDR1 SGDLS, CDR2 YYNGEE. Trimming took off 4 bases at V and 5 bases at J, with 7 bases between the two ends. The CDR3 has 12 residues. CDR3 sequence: CASSRRNNEQFF. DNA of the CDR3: TGTGCCAGCAGCCGGAGAAACAATGAGCAGTTCTTC.

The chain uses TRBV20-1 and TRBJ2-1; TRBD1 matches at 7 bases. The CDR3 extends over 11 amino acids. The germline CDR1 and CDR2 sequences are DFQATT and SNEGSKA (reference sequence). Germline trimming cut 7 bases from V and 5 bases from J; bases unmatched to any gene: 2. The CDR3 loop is CSGQGNNEQFF. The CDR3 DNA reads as TGCAGTGGACAGGGCAACAATGAGCAGTTCTTC.

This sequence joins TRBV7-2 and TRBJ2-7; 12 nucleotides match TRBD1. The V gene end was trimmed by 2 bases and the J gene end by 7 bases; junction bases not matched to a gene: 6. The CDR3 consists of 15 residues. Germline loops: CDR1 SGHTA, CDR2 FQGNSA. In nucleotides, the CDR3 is TGTGCCAGCAGCTTAAAGGGACAGGGGGCTGGGGAGCAGTACTTC. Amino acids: CASSLKGQGAGEQYF.

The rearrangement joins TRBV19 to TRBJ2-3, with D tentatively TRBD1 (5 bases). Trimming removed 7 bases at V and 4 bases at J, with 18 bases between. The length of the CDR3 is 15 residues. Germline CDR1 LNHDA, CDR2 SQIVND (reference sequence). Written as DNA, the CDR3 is TGTGCCAGTAATACAGGAGTGACATCGGCAGATACGCAGTATTTT. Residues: CASNTGVTSADTQYF.

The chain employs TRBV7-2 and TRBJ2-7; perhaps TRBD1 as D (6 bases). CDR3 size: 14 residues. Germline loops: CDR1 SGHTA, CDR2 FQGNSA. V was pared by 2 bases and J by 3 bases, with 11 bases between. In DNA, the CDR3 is TGTGCCAGCAGCTTATCAGGGGCAGGCTACGAGCAGTACTTC. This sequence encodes CASSLSGAGYEQYF.

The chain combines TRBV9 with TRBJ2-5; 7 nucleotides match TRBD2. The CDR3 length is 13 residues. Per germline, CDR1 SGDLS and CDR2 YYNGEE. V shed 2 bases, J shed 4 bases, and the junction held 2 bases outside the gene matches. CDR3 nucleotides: TGTGCCAGCAGCGTCGGGGAGGGAGAGACCCAGTACTTC. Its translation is CASSVGEGETQYF. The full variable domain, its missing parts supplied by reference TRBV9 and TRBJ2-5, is DSGVTQTPKHLITATGQRVTLRCSPRSGDLSVYWYQQSLDQGLQFLIQYYNGEERAKGNILERFSAQQFPDLHSELNLSSLELGDSALYFCASSVGEGETQYFGPGTRLLVL.

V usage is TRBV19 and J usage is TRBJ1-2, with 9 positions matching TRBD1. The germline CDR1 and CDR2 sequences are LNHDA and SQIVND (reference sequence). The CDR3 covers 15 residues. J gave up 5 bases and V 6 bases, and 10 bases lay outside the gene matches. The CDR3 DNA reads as TGTGCCAGTAGCAAAGCCGGGACAGGGATATATGGCTACACCTTC. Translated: CASSKAGTGIYGYTF.

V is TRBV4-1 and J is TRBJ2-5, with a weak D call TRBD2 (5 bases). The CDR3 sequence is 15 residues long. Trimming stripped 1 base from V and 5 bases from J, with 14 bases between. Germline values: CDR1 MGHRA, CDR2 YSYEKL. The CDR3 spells CASSQGTPGPETQYF. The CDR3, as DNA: TGCGCCAGCAGCCAAGGGACTCCTGGTCCCGAGACCCAGTACTTC.

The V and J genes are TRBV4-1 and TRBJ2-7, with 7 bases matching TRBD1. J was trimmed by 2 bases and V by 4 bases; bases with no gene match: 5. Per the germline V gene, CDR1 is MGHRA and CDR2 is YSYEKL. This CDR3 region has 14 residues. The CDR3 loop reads CASSRGTVAYEQYF. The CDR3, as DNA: TGCGCCAGCAGCCGTGGGACAGTAGCCTACGAGCAGTACTTC.

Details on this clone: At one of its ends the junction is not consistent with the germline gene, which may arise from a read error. The CDR3 sequence: CAWSGAGPRLF. The CDR3, as DNA: TGTGCCTGGAGTGGGGCCGGCCCTCGGCTCTTT. The chain is built from TRBV30 and TRBJ1-1, with D unresolved. Germline V gene lookup returns CDR1 GTSNPN and CDR2 SVGIG (reference sequence). CDR3 length equals 11 residues.

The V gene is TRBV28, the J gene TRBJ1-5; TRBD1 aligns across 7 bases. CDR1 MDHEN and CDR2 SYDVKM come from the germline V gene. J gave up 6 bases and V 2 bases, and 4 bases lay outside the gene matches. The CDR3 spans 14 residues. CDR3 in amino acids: CASSLRGQGQPQHF. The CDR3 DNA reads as TGTGCCAGCAGTTTAAGGGGGCAGGGTCAGCCCCAGCATTTT.

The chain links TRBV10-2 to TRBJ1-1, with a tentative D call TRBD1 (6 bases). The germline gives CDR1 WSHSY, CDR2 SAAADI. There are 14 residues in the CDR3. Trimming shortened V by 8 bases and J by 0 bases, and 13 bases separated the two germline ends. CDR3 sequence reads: CASSGVRMNTEAFF. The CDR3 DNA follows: TGCGCCAGCTCAGGGGTCCGCATGAACACTGAAGCTTTCTTT.

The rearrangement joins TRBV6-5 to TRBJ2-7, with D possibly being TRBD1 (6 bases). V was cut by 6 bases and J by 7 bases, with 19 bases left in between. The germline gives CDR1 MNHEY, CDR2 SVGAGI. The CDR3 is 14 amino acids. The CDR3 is CASSSRTVRTEQYF. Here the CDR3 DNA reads TGTGCCAGCAGCTCACGGACAGTCAGAACAGAGCAGTACTTC.

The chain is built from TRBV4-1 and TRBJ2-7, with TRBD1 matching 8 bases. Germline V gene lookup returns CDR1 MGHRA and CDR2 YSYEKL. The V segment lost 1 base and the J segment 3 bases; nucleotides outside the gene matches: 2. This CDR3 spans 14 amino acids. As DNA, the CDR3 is TGCGCCAGCAGCCAAGGACAGGGGTACTACGAGCAGTACTTC. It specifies CASSQGQGYYEQYF.

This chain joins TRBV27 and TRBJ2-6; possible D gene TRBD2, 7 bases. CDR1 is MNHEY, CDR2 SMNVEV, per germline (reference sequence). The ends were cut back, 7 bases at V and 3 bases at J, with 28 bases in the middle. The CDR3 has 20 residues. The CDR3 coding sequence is TGTGCCAGCAACCCGGGGGGCCTTGGTAAGGGTAGTGGTGGGGCCAACGTCCTGACTTTC. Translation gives CASNPGGLGKGSGGANVLTF.

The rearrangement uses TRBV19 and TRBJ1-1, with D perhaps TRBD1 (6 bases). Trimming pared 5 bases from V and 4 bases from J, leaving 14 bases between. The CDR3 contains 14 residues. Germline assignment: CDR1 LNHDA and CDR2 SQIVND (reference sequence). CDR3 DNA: TGTGCCAGTAGTCACATTACAGGGACCACTGAAGCTTTCTTT. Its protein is CASSHITGTTEAFF.

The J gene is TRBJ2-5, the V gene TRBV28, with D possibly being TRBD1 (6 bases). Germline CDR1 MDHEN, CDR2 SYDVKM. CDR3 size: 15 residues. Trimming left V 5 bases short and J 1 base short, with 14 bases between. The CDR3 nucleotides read TGTGCCAGCAGTCGGCCAGGGGCCCGCCAAGAGACCCAGTACTTC. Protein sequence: CASSRPGARQETQYF. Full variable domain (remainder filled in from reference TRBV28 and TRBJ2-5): DVKVTQSSRYLVKRTGEKVFLECVQDMDHENMFWYRQDPGLGLRLIYFSYDVKMKEKGDIPEGYSVSREKKERFSLILESASTNQTSMYLCASSRPGARQETQYFGPGTRLLVL.

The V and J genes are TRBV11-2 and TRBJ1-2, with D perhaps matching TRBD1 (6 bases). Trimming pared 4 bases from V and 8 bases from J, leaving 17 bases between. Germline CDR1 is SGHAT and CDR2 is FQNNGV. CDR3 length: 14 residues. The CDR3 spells CASSWGQGVSGYTF. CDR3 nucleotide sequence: TGTGCCAGCAGCTGGGGGCAGGGTGTATCAGGCTACACCTTC.

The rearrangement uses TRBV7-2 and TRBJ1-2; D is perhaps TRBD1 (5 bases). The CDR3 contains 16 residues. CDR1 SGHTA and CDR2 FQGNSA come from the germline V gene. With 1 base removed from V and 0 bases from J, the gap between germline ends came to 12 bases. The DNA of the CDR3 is TGTGCCAGCAGCTTAGGTGCGGGACGTACTAACTATGGCTACACCTTC. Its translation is CASSLGAGRTNYGYTF.

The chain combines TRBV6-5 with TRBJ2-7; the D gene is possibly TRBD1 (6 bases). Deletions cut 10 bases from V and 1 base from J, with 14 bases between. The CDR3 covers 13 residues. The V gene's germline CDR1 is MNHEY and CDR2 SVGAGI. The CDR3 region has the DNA TGTGCCACCTCCACGACAGGATCCTACGAGCAGTACTTC. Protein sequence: CATSTTGSYEQYF.

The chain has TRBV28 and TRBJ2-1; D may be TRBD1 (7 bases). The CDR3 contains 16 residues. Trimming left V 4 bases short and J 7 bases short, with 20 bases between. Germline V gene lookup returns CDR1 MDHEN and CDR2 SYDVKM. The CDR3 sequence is CASSSLMTGRSNEQFF. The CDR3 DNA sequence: TGTGCCAGCAGTTCGCTCATGACAGGGAGGAGTAATGAGCAGTTCTTC. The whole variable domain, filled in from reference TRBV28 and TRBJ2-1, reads DVKVTQSSRYLVKRTGEKVFLECVQDMDHENMFWYRQDPGLGLRLIYFSYDVKMKEKGDIPEGYSVSREKKERFSLILESASTNQTSMYLCASSSLMTGRSNEQFFGPGTRLTVL.